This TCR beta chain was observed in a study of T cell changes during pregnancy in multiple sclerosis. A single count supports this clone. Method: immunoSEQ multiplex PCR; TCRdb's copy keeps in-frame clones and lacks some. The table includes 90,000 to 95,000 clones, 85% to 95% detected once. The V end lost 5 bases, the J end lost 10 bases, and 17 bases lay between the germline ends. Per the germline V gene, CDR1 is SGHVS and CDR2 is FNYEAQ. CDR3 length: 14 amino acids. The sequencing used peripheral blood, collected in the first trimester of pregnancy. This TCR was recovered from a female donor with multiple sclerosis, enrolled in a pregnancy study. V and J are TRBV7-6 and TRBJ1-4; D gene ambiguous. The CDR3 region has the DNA TGTGCCAGCAGCACGAGTCCTACAGATCCAAAACTGTTTTTT. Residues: CASSTSPTDPKLFF.